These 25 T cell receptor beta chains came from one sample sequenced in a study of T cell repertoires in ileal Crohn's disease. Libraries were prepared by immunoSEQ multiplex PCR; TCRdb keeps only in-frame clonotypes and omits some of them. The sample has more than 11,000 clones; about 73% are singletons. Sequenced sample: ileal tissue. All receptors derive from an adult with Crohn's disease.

CDR3 sequence reads: CASSERGGFNEKLFF. The CDR3 DNA is TGTGCCAGCTCCGAAAGGGGCGGATTTAATGAAAAACTGTTTTTT. The chain joins TRBV6-6 to TRBJ1-4; a weak D match, TRBD1 (5 bases). V gave up 8 bases and J gave up 4 bases, with 17 bases separating them. CDR1 is MNHNY and CDR2 is SVGAGI in the germline V gene (reference sequence). This CDR3 region has 15 residues.

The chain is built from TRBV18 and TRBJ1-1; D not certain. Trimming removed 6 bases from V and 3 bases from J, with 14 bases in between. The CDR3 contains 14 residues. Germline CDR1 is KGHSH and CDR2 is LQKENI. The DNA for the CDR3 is TGTGCCAGCTCCCGAGGGAAATTGGACACTGAAGCTTTCTTT. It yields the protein CASSRGKLDTEAFF.

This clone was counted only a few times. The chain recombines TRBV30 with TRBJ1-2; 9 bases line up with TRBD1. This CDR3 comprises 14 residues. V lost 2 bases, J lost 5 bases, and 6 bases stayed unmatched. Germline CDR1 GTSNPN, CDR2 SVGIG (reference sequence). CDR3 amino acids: CAWSPGQGGYGYTF. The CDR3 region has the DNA TGTGCCTGGAGTCCGGGACAGGGAGGATATGGCTACACCTTC.

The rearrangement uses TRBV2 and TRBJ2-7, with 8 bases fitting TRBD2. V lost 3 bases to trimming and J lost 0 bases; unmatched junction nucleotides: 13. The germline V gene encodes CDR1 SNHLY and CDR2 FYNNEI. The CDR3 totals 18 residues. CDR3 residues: CASSDVAGPPYSSYEQYF. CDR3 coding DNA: TGTGCCAGCAGTGACGTAGCGGGGCCCCCCTATAGCTCCTACGAGCAGTACTTC.

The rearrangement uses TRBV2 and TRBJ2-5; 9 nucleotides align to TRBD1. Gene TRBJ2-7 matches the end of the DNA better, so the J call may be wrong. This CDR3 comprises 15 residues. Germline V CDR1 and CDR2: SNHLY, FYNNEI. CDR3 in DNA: TGTGCCAGCAGTGGGGGTGGGACAGGGACCTACGAGCAGTACTTC. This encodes CASSGGGTGTYEQYF.

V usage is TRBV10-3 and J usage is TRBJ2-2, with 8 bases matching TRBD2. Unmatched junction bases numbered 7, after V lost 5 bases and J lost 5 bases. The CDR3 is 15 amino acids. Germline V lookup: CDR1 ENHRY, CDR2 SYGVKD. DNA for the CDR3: TGTGCCATCAGTCTAGGTAGCGGGGAAACCGGGGAGCTGTTTTTT. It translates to CAISLGSGETGELFF.

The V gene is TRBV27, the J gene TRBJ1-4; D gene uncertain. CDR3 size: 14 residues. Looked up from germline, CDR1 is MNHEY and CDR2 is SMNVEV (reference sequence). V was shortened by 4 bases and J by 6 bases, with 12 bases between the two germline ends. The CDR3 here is CASSSARRDEKLFF. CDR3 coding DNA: TGTGCCAGCAGTTCAGCTCGAAGGGATGAAAAACTGTTTTTT.

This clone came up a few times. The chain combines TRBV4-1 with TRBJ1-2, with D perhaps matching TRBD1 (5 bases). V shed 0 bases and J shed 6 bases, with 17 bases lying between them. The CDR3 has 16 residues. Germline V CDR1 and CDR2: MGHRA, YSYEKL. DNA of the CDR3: TGCGCCAGCAGCCAAGATCCATCCCGGGGGGAGGATGGCTACACCTTC. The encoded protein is CASSQDPSRGEDGYTF.

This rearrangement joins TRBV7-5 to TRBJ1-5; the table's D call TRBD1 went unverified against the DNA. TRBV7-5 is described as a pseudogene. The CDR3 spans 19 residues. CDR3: CARSLKSLVTGGRRRPQHF. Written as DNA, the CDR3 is TGTGCCAGAAGCCTGAAAAGCCTCGTTACAGGGGGTCGAAGGCGGCCCCAGCATTTT.

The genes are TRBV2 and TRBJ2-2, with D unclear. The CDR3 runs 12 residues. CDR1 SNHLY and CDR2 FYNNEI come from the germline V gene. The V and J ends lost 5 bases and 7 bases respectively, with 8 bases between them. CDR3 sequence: CASSPLYGELFF. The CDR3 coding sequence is TGTGCCAGCAGTCCCCTTTACGGGGAGCTGTTTTTT.

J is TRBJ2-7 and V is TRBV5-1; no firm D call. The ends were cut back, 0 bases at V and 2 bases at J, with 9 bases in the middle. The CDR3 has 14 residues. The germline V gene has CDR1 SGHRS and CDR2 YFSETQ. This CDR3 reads CASSLEAATYEQYF. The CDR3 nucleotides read TGCGCCAGCAGCTTGGAGGCGGCCACCTACGAGCAGTACTTC.

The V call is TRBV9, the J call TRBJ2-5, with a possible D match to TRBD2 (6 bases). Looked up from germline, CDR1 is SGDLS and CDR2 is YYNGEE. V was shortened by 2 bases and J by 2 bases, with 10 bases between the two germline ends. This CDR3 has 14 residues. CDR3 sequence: CASSVGLEQETQYF. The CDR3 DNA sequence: TGTGCCAGCAGCGTGGGACTCGAGCAAGAGACCCAGTACTTC.

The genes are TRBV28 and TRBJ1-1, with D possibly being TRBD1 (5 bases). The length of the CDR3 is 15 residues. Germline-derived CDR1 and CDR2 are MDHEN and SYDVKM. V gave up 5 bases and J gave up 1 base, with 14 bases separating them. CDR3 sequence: CASSNFGGGNTEAFF. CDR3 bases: TGTGCCAGCAGTAATTTTGGGGGTGGGAACACTGAAGCTTTCTTT. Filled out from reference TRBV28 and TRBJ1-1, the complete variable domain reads DVKVTQSSRYLVKRTGEKVFLECVQDMDHENMFWYRQDPGLGLRLIYFSYDVKMKEKGDIPEGYSVSREKKERFSLILESASTNQTSMYLCASSNFGGGNTEAFFGQGTRLTVV.

The CDR3 DNA reads TGCGCCAGCAGCCAAGATGGCAGGGTGGAAGAGACCCAGTACTTC. This gives the protein CASSQDGRVEETQYF. This chain links TRBV4-1 with TRBJ2-5, with D perhaps matching TRBD1 (5 bases). The CDR3 sequence is 15 residues long. Germline V gene lookup returns CDR1 MGHRA and CDR2 YSYEKL. The germline V and J ends were trimmed by 0 bases and 3 bases, with 11 bases remaining between them.

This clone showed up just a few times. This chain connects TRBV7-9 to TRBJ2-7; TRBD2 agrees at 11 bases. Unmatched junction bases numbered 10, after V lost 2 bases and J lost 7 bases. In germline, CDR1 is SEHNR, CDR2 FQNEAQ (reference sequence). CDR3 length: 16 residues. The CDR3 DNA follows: TGTGCCAGCAGCTTAAGCGTAGCGGGGGGGCCGGGAGAGCAGTACTTC. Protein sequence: CASSLSVAGGPGEQYF.

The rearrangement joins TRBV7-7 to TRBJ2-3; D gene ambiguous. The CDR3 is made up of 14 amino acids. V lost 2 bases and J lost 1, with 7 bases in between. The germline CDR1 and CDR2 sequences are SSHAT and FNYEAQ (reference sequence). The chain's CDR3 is CASSLNLGTDTQYF. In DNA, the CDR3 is TGTGCCAGCAGCTTAAACTTGGGCACAGATACGCAGTATTTT.

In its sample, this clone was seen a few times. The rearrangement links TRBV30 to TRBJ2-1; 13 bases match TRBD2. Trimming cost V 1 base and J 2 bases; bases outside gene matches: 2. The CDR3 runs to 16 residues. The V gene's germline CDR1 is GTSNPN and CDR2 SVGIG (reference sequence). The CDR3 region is CAWSGGLAGAYNEQFF. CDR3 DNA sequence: TGTGCCTGGAGTGGCGGACTAGCGGGGGCCTACAATGAGCAGTTCTTC.

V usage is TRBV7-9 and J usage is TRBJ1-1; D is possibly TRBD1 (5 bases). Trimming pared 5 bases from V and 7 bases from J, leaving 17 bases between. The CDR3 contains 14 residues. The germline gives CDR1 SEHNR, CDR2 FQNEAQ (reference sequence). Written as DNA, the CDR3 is TGTGCCAGCAGCATCTACTCCGGGACGGTTGAAGCTTTCTTT. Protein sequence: CASSIYSGTVEAFF. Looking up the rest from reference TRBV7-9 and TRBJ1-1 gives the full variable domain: DTGVSQNPRHKITKRGQNVTFRCDPISEHNRLYWYRQTLGQGPEFLTYFQNEAQLEKSRLLSDRFSAERPKGSFSTLEIQRTEQGDSAMYLCASSIYSGTVEAFFGQGTRLTVV.

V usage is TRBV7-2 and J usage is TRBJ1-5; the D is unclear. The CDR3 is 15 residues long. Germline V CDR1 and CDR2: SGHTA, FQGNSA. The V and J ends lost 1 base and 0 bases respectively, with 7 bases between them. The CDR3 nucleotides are TGTGCCAGCAGCTTAGGGGCAGCTAGCAATCAGCCCCAGCATTTT. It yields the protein CASSLGAASNQPQHF.

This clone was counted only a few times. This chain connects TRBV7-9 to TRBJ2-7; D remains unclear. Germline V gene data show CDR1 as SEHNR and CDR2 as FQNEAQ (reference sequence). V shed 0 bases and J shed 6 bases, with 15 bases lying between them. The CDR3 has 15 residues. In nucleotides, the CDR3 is TGTGCCAGCAGCTTAGCATCGGGTCCCACTGGCGAGCAGTACTTC. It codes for CASSLASGPTGEQYF.

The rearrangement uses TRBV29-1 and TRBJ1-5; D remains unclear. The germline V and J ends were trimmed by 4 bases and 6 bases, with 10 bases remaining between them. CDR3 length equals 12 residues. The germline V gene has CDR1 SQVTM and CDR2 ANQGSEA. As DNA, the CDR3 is TGCAGCGTTGGATTAGCGGGTCAGCCCCAGCATTTT. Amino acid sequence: CSVGLAGQPQHF. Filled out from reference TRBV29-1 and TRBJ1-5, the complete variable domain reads SAVISQKPSRDICQRGTSLTIQCQVDSQVTMMFWYRQQPGQSLTLIATANQGSEATYESGFVIDKFPISRPNLTFSTLTVSNMSPEDSSIYLCSVGLAGQPQHFGDGTRLSIL.

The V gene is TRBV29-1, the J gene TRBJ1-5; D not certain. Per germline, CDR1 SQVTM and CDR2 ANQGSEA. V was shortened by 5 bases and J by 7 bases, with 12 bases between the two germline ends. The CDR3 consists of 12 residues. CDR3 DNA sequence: TGCAGCGTTTGGGAAGTCGGACAGCCCCAGCATTTT. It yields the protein CSVWEVGQPQHF.

The CDR3, as DNA: TGTGCCAGCAGCTTTCAAGGGAACACTGAAGCTTTCTTT. Amino acid sequence: CASSFQGNTEAFF. The chain joins TRBV5-5 to TRBJ1-1, with D unresolved. The germline gives CDR1 SGHKS, CDR2 YYEKEE (reference sequence). Between the trimmed V and J ends, which lost 2 bases and 1 base, there was a span of 6 bases. The CDR3 covers 13 residues.

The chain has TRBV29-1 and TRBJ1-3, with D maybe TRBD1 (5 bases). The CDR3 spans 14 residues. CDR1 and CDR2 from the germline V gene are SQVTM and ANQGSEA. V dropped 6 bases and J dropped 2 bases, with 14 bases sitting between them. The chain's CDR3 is CSVILQAAGNTIYF. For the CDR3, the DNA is TGCAGCGTCATCTTACAGGCAGCTGGAAACACCATATATTTT. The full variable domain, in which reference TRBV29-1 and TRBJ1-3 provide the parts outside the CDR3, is SAVISQKPSRDICQRGTSLTIQCQVDSQVTMMFWYRQQPGQSLTLIATANQGSEATYESGFVIDKFPISRPNLTFSTLTVSNMSPEDSSIYLCSVILQAAGNTIYFGEGSWLTVV.

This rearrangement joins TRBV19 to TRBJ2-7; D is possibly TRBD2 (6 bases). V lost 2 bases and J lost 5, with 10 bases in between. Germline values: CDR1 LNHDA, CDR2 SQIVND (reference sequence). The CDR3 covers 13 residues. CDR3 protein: CASSIRRGDEQYF. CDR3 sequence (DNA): TGTGCCAGTAGTATAAGGAGGGGCGACGAGCAGTACTTC. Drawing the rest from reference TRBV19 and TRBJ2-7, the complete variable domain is DGGITQSPKYLFRKEGQNVTLSCEQNLNHDAMYWYRQDPGQGLRLIYYSQIVNDFQKGDIAEGYSVSREKKESFPLTVTSAQKNPTAFYLCASSIRRGDEQYFGPGTRLTVT.